This T cell receptor (beta chain) derives from a study of T cell repertoires in ileal Crohn's disease. Study-level background: About half received postoperative treatment, roughly ten with thiopurines and 15 to 20 anti-TNF. Findings and limits, study-wide: High-frequency clones were more common in sorted CD8 than CD4 cells.

This clone was seen once. No antigen is known for it. Roughly 0.55 micrograms of biopsy DNA per sample underwent TCRB immunosequencing. Some clones are missing from TCRdb's copy, which holds only in-frame ones; the method was immunoSEQ multiplex PCR. The profile covers several thousand clones, with around 96% appearing a single time and 0.22% taken by the ten largest. Eligibility required adulthood, ileal or ileocolonic Crohn's disease and indicated ileocolonic resection. CDR3 length equals 16 residues. V shed 2 bases, J shed 9 bases, and the junction held 9 bases outside the gene matches. Germline V gives CDR1 SGDLS, CDR2 YYNGEE.

The rearrangement joins TRBV9 to TRBJ1-6, with TRBD1 matching over 9 bases. Sequencing was carried out using ileal tissue. This TCR derives from an adult with Crohn's disease. The CDR3 DNA follows: TGTGCCAGCAGCGTCGACGTTGGACAGGGGATTTCACCCCTCCACTTT. Translated, it gives CASSVDVGQGISPLHF.